This record concerns one T cell receptor beta chain sequence. Patients were ineligible given autoimmune disease history or systemic immunosuppression. The data were obtained in a study of OX40 agonist ivuxolimab in advanced cancers. Study overall: Clinicians treated patients with ivuxolimab, an agonistic anti-OX40 (CD134) antibody. Every 2 weeks, patients got intravenous ivuxolimab at one of six dose levels (0.01-10 mg/kg). Partial response was recorded in three patients: one hepatocellular carcinoma and two cutaneous melanoma cases.

Clones were read by immunoSEQ multiplex PCR, and TCRdb kept only the in-frame ones, dropping some. The profile covers over 45,000 clones, with roughly 91% appearing a single time and about 1.4% taken by the ten largest. The germline CDR1 and CDR2 sequences are SEHNR and FQNEAQ (reference sequence). Trimming pared 2 bases from V and 5 bases from J, leaving 18 bases between. The CDR3 sequence is 16 residues long. This sequence was found in an adult with an advanced solid tumor such as melanoma, head and neck, liver or kidney cancer. The sample was CD4+ or CD8+ T cells sorted from blood, taken in a trial of the OX40 agonist ivuxolimab. J is TRBJ1-1 and V is TRBV7-9, with a possible D match to TRBD1 (5 bases). The CDR3 reads CASSLPRPSEGTEAFF. In nucleotides, the CDR3 is TGTGCCAGCAGCTTACCGAGACCCTCGGAGGGGACTGAAGCTTTCTTT.